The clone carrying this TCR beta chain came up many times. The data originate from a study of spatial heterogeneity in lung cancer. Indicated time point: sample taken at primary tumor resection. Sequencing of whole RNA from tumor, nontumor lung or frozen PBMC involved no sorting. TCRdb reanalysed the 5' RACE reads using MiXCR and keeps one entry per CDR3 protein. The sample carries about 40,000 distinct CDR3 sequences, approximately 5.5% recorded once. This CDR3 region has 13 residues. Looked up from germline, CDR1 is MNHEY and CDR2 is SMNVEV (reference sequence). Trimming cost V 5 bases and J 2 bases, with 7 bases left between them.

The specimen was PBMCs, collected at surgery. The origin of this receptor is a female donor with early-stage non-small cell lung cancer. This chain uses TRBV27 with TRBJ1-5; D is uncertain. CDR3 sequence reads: CASSIFGNQPQHF. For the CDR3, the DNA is TGTGCCAGCAGTATTTTCGGCAATCAGCCCCAGCATTTT.